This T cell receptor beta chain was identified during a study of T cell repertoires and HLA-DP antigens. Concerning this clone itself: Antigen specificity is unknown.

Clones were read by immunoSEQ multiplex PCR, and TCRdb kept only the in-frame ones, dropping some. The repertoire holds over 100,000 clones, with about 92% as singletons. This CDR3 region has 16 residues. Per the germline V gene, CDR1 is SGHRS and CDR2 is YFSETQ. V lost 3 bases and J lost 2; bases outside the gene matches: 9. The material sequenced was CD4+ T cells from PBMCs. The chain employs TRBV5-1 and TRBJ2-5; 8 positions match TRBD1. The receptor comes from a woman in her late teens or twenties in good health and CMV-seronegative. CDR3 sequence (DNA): TGCGCCAGCAGCTCGGCCCCCCAGGGGGCACAAGAGACCCAGTACTTC. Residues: CASSSAPQGAQETQYF.